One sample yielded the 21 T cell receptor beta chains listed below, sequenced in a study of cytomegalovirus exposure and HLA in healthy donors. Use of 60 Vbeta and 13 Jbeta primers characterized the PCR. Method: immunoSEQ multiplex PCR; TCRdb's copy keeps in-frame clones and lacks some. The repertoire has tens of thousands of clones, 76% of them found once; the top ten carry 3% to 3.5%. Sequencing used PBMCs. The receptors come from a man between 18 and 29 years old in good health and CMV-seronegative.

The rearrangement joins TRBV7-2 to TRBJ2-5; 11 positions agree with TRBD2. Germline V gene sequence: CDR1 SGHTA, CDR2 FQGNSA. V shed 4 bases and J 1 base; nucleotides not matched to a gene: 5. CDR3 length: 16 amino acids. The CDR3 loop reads CASSSASGGLQETQYF. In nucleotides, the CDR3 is TGTGCCAGCAGCTCGGCTAGCGGGGGGCTCCAAGAGACCCAGTACTTC. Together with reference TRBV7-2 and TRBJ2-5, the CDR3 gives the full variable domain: GAGVSQSPSNKVTEKGKDVELRCDPISGHTALYWYRQSLGQGLEFLIYFQGNSAPDKSGLPSDRFSAERTGGSVSTLTIQRTQQEDSAVYLCASSSASGGLQETQYFGPGTRLLVL.

The CDR3 loop reads CATTYRQEGFRPGELFF. CDR3 sequence (DNA): TGTGCCACCACGTATCGTCAGGAGGGTTTTAGACCCGGGGAGCTGTTTTTT. The chain joins TRBV28 to TRBJ2-2, with D tentatively TRBD2 (6 bases). V lost 10 bases, J lost 6 bases, and 27 bases lay in between. The CDR3 spans 17 residues. Per germline, CDR1 MDHEN and CDR2 SYDVKM.

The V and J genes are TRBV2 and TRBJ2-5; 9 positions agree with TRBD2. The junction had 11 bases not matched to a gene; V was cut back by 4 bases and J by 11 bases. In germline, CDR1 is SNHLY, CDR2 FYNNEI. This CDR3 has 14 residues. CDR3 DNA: TGTGCCAGCAGTGTGCACCTTAGCGGGGGAGAGCAGTACTTC. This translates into CASSVHLSGGEQYF.

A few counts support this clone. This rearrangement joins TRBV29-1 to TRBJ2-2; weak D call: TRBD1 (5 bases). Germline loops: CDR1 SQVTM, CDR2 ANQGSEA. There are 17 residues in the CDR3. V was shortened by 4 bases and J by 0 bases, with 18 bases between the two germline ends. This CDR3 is CSVVSPDNVPNTGELFF. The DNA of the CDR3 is TGCAGCGTTGTATCACCGGACAATGTTCCGAACACCGGGGAGCTGTTTTTT.

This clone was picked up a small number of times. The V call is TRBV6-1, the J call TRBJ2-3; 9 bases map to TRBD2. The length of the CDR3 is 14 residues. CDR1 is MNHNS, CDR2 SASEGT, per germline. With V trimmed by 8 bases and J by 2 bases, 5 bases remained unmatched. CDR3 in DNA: TGTGCCAGCTCTGGCGGGGGGGCCACAGATACGCAGTATTTT. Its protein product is CASSGGGATDTQYF.

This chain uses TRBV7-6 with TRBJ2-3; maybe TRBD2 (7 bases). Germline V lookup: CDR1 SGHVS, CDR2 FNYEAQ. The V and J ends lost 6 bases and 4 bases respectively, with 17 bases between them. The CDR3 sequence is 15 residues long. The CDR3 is CASRSERGGADTQYF. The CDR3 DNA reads TGTGCCAGCAGATCCGAGAGGGGGGGGGCAGATACGCAGTATTTT.

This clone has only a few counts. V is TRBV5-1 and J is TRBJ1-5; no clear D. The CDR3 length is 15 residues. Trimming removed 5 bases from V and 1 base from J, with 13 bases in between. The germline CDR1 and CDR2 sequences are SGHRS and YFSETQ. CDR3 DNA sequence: TGCGCCAGCAGGGAGGGTGACATGAGCAATCAGCCCCAGCATTTT. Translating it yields CASREGDMSNQPQHF.

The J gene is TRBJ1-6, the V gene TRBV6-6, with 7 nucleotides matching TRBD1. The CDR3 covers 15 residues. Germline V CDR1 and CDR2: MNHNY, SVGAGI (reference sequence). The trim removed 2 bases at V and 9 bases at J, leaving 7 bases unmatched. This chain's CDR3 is CASSYEGTDGSPLHF. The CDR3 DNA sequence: TGTGCCAGCAGTTACGAGGGGACAGATGGTTCACCCCTCCACTTT.

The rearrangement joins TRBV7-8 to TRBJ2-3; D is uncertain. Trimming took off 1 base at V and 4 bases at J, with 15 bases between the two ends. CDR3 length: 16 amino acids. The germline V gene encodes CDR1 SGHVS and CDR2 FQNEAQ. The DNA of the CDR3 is TGTGCCAGCAGCTTAGTTTTCCCGGGTCACGCAGATACGCAGTATTTT. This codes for CASSLVFPGHADTQYF.

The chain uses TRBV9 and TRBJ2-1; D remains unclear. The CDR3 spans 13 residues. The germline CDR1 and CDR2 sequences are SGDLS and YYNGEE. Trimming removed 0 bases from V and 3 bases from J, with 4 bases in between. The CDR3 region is CASSVDIYNEQFF. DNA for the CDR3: TGTGCCAGCAGCGTAGATATCTACAATGAGCAGTTCTTC.

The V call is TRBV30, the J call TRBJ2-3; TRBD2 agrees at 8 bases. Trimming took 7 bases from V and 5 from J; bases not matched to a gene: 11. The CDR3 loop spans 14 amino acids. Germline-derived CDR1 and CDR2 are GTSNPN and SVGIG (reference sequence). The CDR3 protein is CASTGGGNLDTQYF. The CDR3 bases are TGTGCCTCTACAGGCGGGGGGAATTTAGATACGCAGTATTTT. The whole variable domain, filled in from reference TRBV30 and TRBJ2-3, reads SQTIHQWPATLVQPVGSPLSLECTVEGTSNPNLYWYRQAAGRGLQLLFYSVGIGQISSEVPQNLSASRPQDRQFILSSKKLLLSDSGFYLCASTGGGNLDTQYFGPGTRLTVL.

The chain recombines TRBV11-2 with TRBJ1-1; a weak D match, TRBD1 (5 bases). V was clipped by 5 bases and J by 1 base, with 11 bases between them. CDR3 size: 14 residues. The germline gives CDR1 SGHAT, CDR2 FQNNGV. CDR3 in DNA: TGTGCCAGCAGCCTCAGGGTAAAGAACACTGAAGCTTTCTTT. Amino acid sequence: CASSLRVKNTEAFF.

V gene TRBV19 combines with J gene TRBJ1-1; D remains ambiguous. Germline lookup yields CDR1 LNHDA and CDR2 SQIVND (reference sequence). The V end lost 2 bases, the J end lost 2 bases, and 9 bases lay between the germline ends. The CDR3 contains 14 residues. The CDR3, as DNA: TGTGCCAGTAGTATAAAGACGGGAAACACTGAAGCTTTCTTT. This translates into CASSIKTGNTEAFF.

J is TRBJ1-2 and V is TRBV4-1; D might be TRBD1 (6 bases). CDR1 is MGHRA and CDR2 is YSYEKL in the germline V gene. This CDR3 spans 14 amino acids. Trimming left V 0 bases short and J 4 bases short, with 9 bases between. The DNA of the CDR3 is TGCGCCAGCAGCCAAGAAGGGGGTTCCTATGGCTACACCTTC. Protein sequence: CASSQEGGSYGYTF.

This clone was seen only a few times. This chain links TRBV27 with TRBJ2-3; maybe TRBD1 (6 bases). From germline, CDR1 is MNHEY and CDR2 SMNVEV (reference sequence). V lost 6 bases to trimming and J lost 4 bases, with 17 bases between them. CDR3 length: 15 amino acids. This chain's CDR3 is CASRASPGGPDTQYF. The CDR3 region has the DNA TGTGCCAGCAGGGCTAGCCCTGGGGGCCCAGATACGCAGTATTTT.

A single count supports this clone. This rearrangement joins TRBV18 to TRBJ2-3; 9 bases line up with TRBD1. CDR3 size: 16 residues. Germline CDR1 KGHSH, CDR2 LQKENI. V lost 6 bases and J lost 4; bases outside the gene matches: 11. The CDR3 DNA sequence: TGTGCCAGCTCGGGTCAACAGGGGGCTGCGGCAGATACGCAGTATTTT. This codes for CASSGQQGAAADTQYF.

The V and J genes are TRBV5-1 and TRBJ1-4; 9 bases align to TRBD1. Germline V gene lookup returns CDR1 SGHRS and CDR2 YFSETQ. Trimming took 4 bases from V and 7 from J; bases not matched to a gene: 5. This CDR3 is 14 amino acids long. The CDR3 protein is CASSAGTGSEKLFF. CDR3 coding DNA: TGCGCCAGCAGCGCCGGGACAGGGAGTGAAAAACTGTTTTTT.

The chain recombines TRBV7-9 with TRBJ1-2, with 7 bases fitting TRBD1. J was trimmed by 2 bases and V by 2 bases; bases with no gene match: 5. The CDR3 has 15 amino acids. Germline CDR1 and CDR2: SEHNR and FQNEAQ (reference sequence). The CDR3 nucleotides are TGTGCCAGCAGCTTAACACGGGACAGCAACTATGGCTACACCTTC. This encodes CASSLTRDSNYGYTF.

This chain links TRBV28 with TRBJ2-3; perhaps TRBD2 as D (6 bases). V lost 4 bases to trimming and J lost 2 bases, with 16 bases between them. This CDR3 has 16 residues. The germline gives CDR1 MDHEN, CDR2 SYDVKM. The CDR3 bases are TGTGCCAGCAGTTCAACCGTGGAGGGATACACAGATACGCAGTATTTT. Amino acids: CASSSTVEGYTDTQYF.

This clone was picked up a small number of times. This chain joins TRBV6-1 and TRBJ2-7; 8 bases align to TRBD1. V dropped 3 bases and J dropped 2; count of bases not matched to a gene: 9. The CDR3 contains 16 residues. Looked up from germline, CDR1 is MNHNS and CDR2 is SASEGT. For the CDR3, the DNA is TGTGCCAGCAGTGAGGACAGGGCCCTTCCCACCTACGAGCAGTACGTC. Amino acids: CASSEDRALPTYEQYV.

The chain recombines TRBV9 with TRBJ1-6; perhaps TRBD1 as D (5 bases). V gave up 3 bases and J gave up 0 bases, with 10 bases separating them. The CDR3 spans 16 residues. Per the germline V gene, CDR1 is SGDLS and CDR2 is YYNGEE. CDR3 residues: CASSETVSSYNSPLHF. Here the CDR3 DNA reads TGTGCCAGCAGCGAGACAGTGAGCTCCTATAATTCACCCCTCCACTTT.